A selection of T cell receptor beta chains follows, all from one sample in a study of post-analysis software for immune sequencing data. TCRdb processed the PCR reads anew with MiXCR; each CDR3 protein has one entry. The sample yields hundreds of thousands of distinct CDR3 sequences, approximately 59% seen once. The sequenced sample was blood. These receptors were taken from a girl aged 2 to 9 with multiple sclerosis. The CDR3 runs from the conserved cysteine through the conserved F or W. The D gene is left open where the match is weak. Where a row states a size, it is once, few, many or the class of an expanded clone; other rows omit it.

CDR3 protein: CASSYSPGSYEQYF
CDR3 DNA: TGTGCCAGCAGTTACTCCCCCGGGTCCTACGAGCAGTACTTC
V gene: TRBV6-5
J gene: TRBJ2-7
D gene: .
clone size: .

CDR3 protein: CASSRTGGFYEQYF
CDR3 DNA: TGTGCCAGCAGCCGGACGGGGGGCTTTTACGAGCAGTACTTC
V gene: TRBV11-2
J gene: TRBJ2-7
D gene: .
clone size: .

CDR3 protein: CSARDVRGGISNTQYF
CDR3 DNA: TGCAGTGCTAGAGATGTCCGGGGCGGGATCTCTAATACGCAGTATTTT
V gene: TRBV20-1
J gene: TRBJ2-3
D gene: .
clone size: .

CDR3 protein: CASSLTGQNQETQYF
CDR3 DNA: TGTGCCAGCAGTTTAACAGGGCAGAACCAAGAGACCCAGTACTTC
V gene: TRBV27
J gene: TRBJ2-5
D gene: .
clone size: few

CDR3 protein: CASSKASRTSGLPYEQYF
CDR3 DNA: TGTGCCAGCAGCAAAGCGAGTCGGACTAGCGGCCTACCCTACGAGCAGTACTTC
V gene: TRBV21-1
J gene: TRBJ2-7
D gene: .
clone size: once

CDR3 protein: CASSQDWGEQYF
CDR3 DNA: TGTGCCAGCAGCCAAGACTGGGGCGAGCAGTACTTC
V gene: TRBV3-1
J gene: TRBJ2-7
D gene: .
clone size: few

CDR3 protein: CASSLGGGEQPQHF
CDR3 DNA: TGTGCCAGCAGTTTAGGAGGGGGGGAACAGCCCCAGCATTTT
V gene: TRBV12-3/TRBV12-4
J gene: TRBJ1-5
D gene: .
clone size: .

CDR3 protein: CASTDSGISSYEQYF
CDR3 DNA: TGCGCCAGCACGGATAGCGGGATCAGCTCCTACGAGCAGTACTTC
V gene: TRBV10-2
J gene: TRBJ2-7
D gene: TRBD2
clone size: once

CDR3 protein: CASSRPGESEKLFF
CDR3 DNA: TGCGCCAGCAGTCGCCCGGGAGAAAGTGAAAAACTGTTTTTT
V gene: TRBV5-1
J gene: TRBJ1-4
D gene: .
clone size: .

CDR3 protein: CASSPDTNERQYF
CDR3 DNA: TGTGCCAGCAGCCCGGACACCAACGAGAGGCAGTATTTT
V gene: TRBV13
J gene: TRBJ2-3
D gene: .
clone size: .

CDR3 protein: CASTHGAGIEEQFF
CDR3 DNA: TGTGCCAGCACACACGGGGCGGGGATTGAAGAGCAGTTCTTC
V gene: TRBV25-1
J gene: TRBJ2-1
D gene: .
clone size: .

CDR3 protein: CASRSGQGLSYEQYF
CDR3 DNA: TGTGCCAGCAGGAGCGGACAGGGGCTCTCCTACGAGCAGTACTTC
V gene: TRBV6-1
J gene: TRBJ2-7
D gene: TRBD1
clone size: .

CDR3 protein: CSAIMGAEQFF
CDR3 DNA: TGCAGTGCTATCATGGGCGCGGAGCAGTTCTTC
V gene: TRBV20-1
J gene: TRBJ2-1
D gene: .
clone size: .